The 20 T cell receptor beta chains presented below share a single source sample, sequenced in a study of technical replicates of blood from four donors. Using immunoSEQ multiplex PCR, the repertoire was profiled, and TCRdb retains in-frame clones only, with some absent. This sample has about 73,000 clones, with 85% to 95% found just once. The sequenced sample was T cells isolated from PBMCs. The receptors derive from a human donor in good health.

This chain connects TRBV9 to TRBJ2-6; 9 bases map to TRBD1. CDR1 is SGDLS and CDR2 is YYNGEE in the germline V gene. Trimming removed 3 bases from V and 0 bases from J; junction bases left unmatched: 7. The length of the CDR3 is 18 residues. The chain's CDR3 is CASSARDRVFSGANVLTF. CDR3 sequence (DNA): TGTGCCAGCAGCGCTCGGGACAGGGTTTTCTCTGGGGCCAACGTCCTGACTTTC.

The chain has TRBV27 and TRBJ1-6; TRBD1 aligns across 8 bases. Losses at the gene ends were 5 bases for V and 7 bases for J; bases not matched to a gene: 4. The CDR3 is made up of 14 amino acids. Germline loops: CDR1 MNHEY, CDR2 SMNVEV (reference sequence). The CDR3 DNA sequence: TGTGCCAGCAGTGTTCGACAGGGGAATTCACCCCTCCACTTT. Its translation: CASSVRQGNSPLHF.

The table lists this clone with a count of one. The chain employs TRBV19 and TRBJ1-6, with D uncertain. Trimming left V 1 base short and J 7 bases short, with 8 bases between. The CDR3 covers 14 residues. Per germline, CDR1 LNHDA and CDR2 SQIVND (reference sequence). As DNA, the CDR3 is TGTGCCAGTAGTATAGGACAAGTGAATTCACCCCTCCACTTT. Its translation is CASSIGQVNSPLHF.

In its sample, this clone was seen once. The genes are TRBV4-1 and TRBJ2-3; TRBD2 agrees at 7 bases. The CDR3 runs 16 residues. CDR1 is MGHRA, CDR2 YSYEKL, per germline. J was trimmed by 2 bases and V by 0 bases; bases with no gene match: 5. CDR3 residues: CASSQDKRGNTDTQYF. CDR3 coding DNA: TGCGCCAGCAGCCAAGACAAGCGGGGAAACACAGATACGCAGTATTTT.

This clone came up once. Here the CDR3 reads CATLASEQFF. In DNA, the CDR3 is TGTGCCACCCTAGCAAGTGAGCAGTTCTTC. This sequence joins TRBV28 and TRBJ2-1; tentative D call: TRBD2 (5 bases). V lost 10 bases and J lost 9, with 10 bases in between. The CDR3 is 10 residues long. Germline V gene data show CDR1 as MDHEN and CDR2 as SYDVKM.

CDR3: CATKTGTGTYEQYF. The CDR3 DNA is TGTGCCACCAAAACCGGGACAGGGACCTACGAGCAGTACTTC. This chain links TRBV6-5 with TRBJ2-7; 9 bases line up with TRBD1. The CDR3 sequence is 14 residues long. V trimming: 10 bases; J trimming: 2 bases; junction bases outside the gene matches: 9. From germline, CDR1 is MNHEY and CDR2 SVGAGI.

This clone has a handful of counts. The V gene is TRBV6-4, the J gene TRBJ2-1; the D gene is possibly TRBD2 (6 bases). The CDR3 has 16 residues. Germline CDR1 and CDR2: MRHNA and SNTAGT. Trimming shortened V by 5 bases and J by 0 bases, and 14 bases separated the two germline ends. The CDR3 loop reads CASSPLAASSYNEQFF. The CDR3 DNA is TGTGCCAGCAGTCCTTTAGCGGCTAGCTCCTACAATGAGCAGTTCTTC.

The chain combines TRBV13 with TRBJ1-1, with D maybe TRBD1 (5 bases). The CDR3 totals 18 residues. Germline CDR1 is PRHDT and CDR2 is FYEKMQ (reference sequence). V lost 0 bases and J 1 base, leaving 18 bases between the germline ends. For the CDR3, the DNA is TGTGCCAGCAGCTTAGGAGGGGTTGATTTCAGCCCGAACACTGAAGCTTTCTTT. Translated: CASSLGGVDFSPNTEAFF.

The V call is TRBV29-1, the J call TRBJ2-1; 12 nucleotides agree with TRBD2. The CDR3 extends over 14 amino acids. The germline V gene encodes CDR1 SQVTM and CDR2 ANQGSEA. The J segment lost 5 bases and the V segment lost 5 bases, leaving 4 bases of the junction unmatched. The CDR3 nucleotides read TGCAGCGTTAGAGGACTAGCGGGGCACAATGAGCAGTTCTTC. Its translation: CSVRGLAGHNEQFF.

The chain employs TRBV11-3 and TRBJ1-6; D remains unclear. Germline CDR1 SGHNT, CDR2 YENEEA. The length of the CDR3 is 14 residues. The V end lost 3 bases, the J end lost 7 bases, and 10 bases lay between the germline ends. The CDR3, as DNA: TGTGCCAGCAGCTTCCAGGCTCAAAATTCACCCCTCCACTTT. It is translated as CASSFQAQNSPLHF. The whole variable domain, remainder taken from reference TRBV11-3 and TRBJ1-6, is EAGVVQSPRYKIIEKKQPVAFWCNPISGHNTLYWYLQNLGQGPELLIRYENEEAVDDSQLPKDRFSAERLKGVDSTLKIQPAELGDSAVYLCASSFQAQNSPLHFGNGTRLTVT.

This sequence joins TRBV7-9 and TRBJ2-1; D may be TRBD1 (8 bases). Deletions cut 5 bases from V and 7 bases from J, with 21 bases between. Germline-derived CDR1 and CDR2 are SEHNR and FQNEAQ (reference sequence). This CDR3 comprises 16 residues. DNA for the CDR3: TGTGCCAGCAGCAGAGGAAGCGCACAGGGGGGGAATGAGCAGTTCTTC. Translating it yields CASSRGSAQGGNEQFF.

The V and J genes are TRBV2 and TRBJ2-5; maybe TRBD1 (6 bases). The J call may not be correct, given that the DNA end is closer to TRBJ2-7. This CDR3 has 12 residues. The germline CDR1 and CDR2 sequences are SNHLY and FYNNEI. CDR3 coding DNA: TGTGCCAGCAGGTTAGGGGGTGACGAGCAGTACTTC. Protein sequence: CASRLGGDEQYF.

The chain recombines TRBV7-9 with TRBJ1-4, with D tentatively TRBD1 (6 bases). Germline CDR1 SEHNR, CDR2 FQNEAQ (reference sequence). The CDR3 contains 13 residues. Trimming took off 8 bases at V and 5 bases at J, with 12 bases between the two ends. Here the CDR3 DNA reads TGTGCCAGCGCACGAGGGGGAAATGAAAAACTGTTTTTT. It encodes CASARGGNEKLFF.

The rearrangement joins TRBV27 to TRBJ1-1; D unclear. The CDR3 runs 16 residues. Per germline, CDR1 MNHEY and CDR2 SMNVEV (reference sequence). The V end was cut by 6 bases, the J end by 3 bases, with 20 bases between. CDR3 bases: TGTGCCAGCAGGCGCCATGAGGGCACGAGGCACACTGAAGCTTTCTTT. This encodes CASRRHEGTRHTEAFF.

The rearrangement joins TRBV27 to TRBJ2-1, with D hard to call. The CDR3 is 17 residues long. CDR1 is MNHEY and CDR2 is SMNVEV in the germline V gene (reference sequence). V was shortened by 4 bases and J by 0 bases, with 16 bases between the two germline ends. CDR3 sequence reads: CASSSRLVLSSYNEQFF. In DNA form, the CDR3 reads TGTGCCAGCAGTTCTCGACTTGTACTGAGCTCCTACAATGAGCAGTTCTTC.

The table lists this clone with a few counts. V usage is TRBV13 and J usage is TRBJ2-7; 7 bases align to TRBD1. Germline loops: CDR1 PRHDT, CDR2 FYEKMQ (reference sequence). Trimming took 1 base from V and 3 from J; bases not matched to a gene: 3. The CDR3 extends over 14 amino acids. CDR3 nucleotides: TGTGCCAGCAGCTTAGAGGGGGCAGACTACGAGCAGTACTTC. Translating it yields CASSLEGADYEQYF.

The DNA of the CDR3 is TGTGCCAGTAGTATAGACAGGTACCAAGAGACCCAGTACTTC. This sequence encodes CASSIDRYQETQYF. V usage is TRBV19 and J usage is TRBJ2-5; D is unclear. V was shortened by 0 bases and J by 0 bases, with 5 bases between the two germline ends. The CDR3 runs 14 residues. The germline gives CDR1 LNHDA, CDR2 SQIVND (reference sequence). Variable domain in full (rest from reference TRBV19 and TRBJ2-5): DGGITQSPKYLFRKEGQNVTLSCEQNLNHDAMYWYRQDPGQGLRLIYYSQIVNDFQKGDIAEGYSVSREKKESFPLTVTSAQKNPTAFYLCASSIDRYQETQYFGPGTRLLVL.

J is TRBJ1-2 and V is TRBV11-2, with a possible D match to TRBD1 (5 bases). V was clipped by 4 bases and J by 8 bases, with 26 bases between them. CDR1 and CDR2 (germline): SGHAT, FQNNGV. There are 17 residues in the CDR3. CDR3 sequence: CASSSVQGKNTVRGYTF. Here the CDR3 DNA reads TGTGCCAGCAGCTCGGTGCAGGGTAAGAATACGGTGAGAGGCTACACCTTC.

V and J are TRBV7-9 and TRBJ2-1; D might be TRBD2 (5 bases). Germline V gene data show CDR1 as SEHNR and CDR2 as FQNEAQ (reference sequence). V was trimmed by 5 bases and J by 7 bases, leaving 12 bases between them. The CDR3 runs to 13 residues. The CDR3 is CASSLASGNEQFF. CDR3 nucleotides: TGTGCCAGCAGCCTCGCATCGGGGAATGAGCAGTTCTTC.

CDR3 residues: CASRNRGEQFF. The CDR3 DNA sequence: TGTGCCAGCAGAAACAGGGGAGAGCAGTTCTTC. The chain is built from TRBV6-5 and TRBJ2-1; 7 bases line up with TRBD1. The CDR3 runs to 11 residues. V gave up 6 bases and J gave up 10 bases; unmatched junction bases: 3. The germline V gene has CDR1 MNHEY and CDR2 SVGAGI.